This passage covers 5 T cell receptor beta chains from one sample sequenced in a study of blood T cell repertoires in COVID-19. Using immunoSEQ multiplex PCR, the repertoire was profiled, and TCRdb retains in-frame clones only, with some absent. The sample shows approximately 21,000 clones, around 74% of them seen only once. Sequences were obtained from peripheral blood. Source of these receptors: an older man with acute or convalescent COVID-19.

V is TRBV20-1 and J is TRBJ2-3, with D perhaps TRBD2 (6 bases). Germline lookup yields CDR1 DFQATT and CDR2 SNEGSKA (reference sequence). Trimming removed 3 bases from V and 4 bases from J, with 17 bases in between. The CDR3 is 15 residues long. CDR3 amino acids: CSASTGTSSADTQYF. The CDR3 DNA sequence: TGCAGTGCTAGTACGGGAACCTCTAGCGCAGATACGCAGTATTTT.

The chain carries TRBV5-1 and TRBJ2-3, with 9 bases lining up with TRBD2. With V trimmed by 6 bases and J by 5 bases, 10 bases remained unmatched. Germline CDR1 and CDR2: SGHRS and YFSETQ. This CDR3 contains 15 residues. CDR3 nucleotides: TGCGCCAGCAAGCGGGAGGCCGGTGGGATAGATACGCAGTATTTT. Its protein is CASKREAGGIDTQYF.

The V and J genes are TRBV12-3 or TRBV12-4 and TRBJ1-2; TRBD1 matches 8 bases. CDR3 length: 13 residues. J was trimmed by 8 bases and V by 4 bases; bases with no gene match: 6. The CDR3 bases are TGTGCCAGCAGTTATGGACAGGGAAGGGGCTACACCTTC. Translation gives CASSYGQGRGYTF.

The chain uses TRBV7-2 and TRBJ2-5; 16 positions agree with TRBD2. The CDR3 has 16 residues. CDR1 SGHTA and CDR2 FQGNSA come from the germline V gene. V gave up 5 bases and J gave up 5 bases; unmatched junction bases: 5. The CDR3 region is CASSLGLAGGPETQYF. DNA of the CDR3: TGTGCCAGCAGCCTGGGACTAGCGGGAGGGCCTGAGACCCAGTACTTC.

This clone was recorded once. The chain is built from TRBV30 and TRBJ2-3, with D perhaps matching TRBD2 (5 bases). V was pared by 3 bases and J by 1 base, with 11 bases between. This CDR3 has 14 residues. Looked up from germline, CDR1 is GTSNPN and CDR2 is SVGIG (reference sequence). DNA for the CDR3: TGTGCCTGGAGGAGGGAGTATGGCACAGATACGCAGTATTTT. Its translation is CAWRREYGTDTQYF.